This TCR beta chain was obtained from a study of blood T cell repertoires in COVID-19. Overall study: T cells, B-cell-depleted T cells, or PBMCs provided the cDNA or gDNA that served as material.

This CDR3 is 14 amino acids long. Germline V gives CDR1 SNHLY, CDR2 FYNNEI. Trimming left V 8 bases short and J 2 bases short, with 15 bases between. Method: immunoSEQ multiplex PCR; TCRdb's copy keeps in-frame clones and lacks some. The repertoire includes 130,000 to 150,000 clones, over 65% of them detected once, and roughly 4.8% sits in the top ten. Sequenced: peripheral blood. This receptor was obtained from a human donor in a cohort sampled during active COVID-19. The genes are TRBV2 and TRBJ1-1; perhaps TRBD1 as D (5 bases). Here the CDR3 DNA reads TGTGCCAGCGTACAACCTACAGGTAACACTGAAGCTTTCTTT. Protein product: CASVQPTGNTEAFF.